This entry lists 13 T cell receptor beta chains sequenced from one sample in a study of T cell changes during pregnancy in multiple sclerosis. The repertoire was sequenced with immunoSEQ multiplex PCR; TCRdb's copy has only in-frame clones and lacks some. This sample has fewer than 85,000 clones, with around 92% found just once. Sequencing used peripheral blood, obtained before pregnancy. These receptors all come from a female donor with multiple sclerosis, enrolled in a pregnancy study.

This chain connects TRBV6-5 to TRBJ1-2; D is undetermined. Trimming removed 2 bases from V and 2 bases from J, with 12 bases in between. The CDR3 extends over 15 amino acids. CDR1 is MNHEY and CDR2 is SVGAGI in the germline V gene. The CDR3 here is CASSYTSTNNYGYTF. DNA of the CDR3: TGTGCCAGCAGTTACACGAGTACTAACAACTATGGCTACACCTTC.

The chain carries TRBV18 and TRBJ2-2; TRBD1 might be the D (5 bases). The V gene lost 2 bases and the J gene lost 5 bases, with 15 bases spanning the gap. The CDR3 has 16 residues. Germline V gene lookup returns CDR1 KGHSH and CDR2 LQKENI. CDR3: CASSPMAGSDTGELFF. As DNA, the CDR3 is TGTGCCAGCTCACCAATGGCAGGGTCGGATACCGGGGAGCTGTTTTTT.

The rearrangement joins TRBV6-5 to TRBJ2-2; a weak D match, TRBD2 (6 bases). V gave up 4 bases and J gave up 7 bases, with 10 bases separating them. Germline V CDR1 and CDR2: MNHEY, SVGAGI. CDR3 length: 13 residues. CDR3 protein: CASSSFGGGELFF. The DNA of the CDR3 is TGTGCCAGCAGTTCTTTCGGGGGCGGGGAGCTGTTTTTT.

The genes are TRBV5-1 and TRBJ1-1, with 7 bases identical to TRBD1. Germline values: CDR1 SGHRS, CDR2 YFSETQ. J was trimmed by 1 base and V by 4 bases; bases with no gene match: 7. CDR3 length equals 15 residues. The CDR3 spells CASSLPTGPNTEAFF. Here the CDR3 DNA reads TGCGCCAGCAGCCTACCGACAGGGCCGAACACTGAAGCTTTCTTT.

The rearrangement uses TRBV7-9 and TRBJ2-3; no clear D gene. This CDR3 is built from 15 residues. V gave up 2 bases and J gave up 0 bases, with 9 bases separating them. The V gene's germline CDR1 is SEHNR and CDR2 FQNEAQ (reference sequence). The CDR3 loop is CASSLSLGSTDTQYF. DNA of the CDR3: TGTGCCAGCAGCTTATCCCTCGGTAGCACAGATACGCAGTATTTT.

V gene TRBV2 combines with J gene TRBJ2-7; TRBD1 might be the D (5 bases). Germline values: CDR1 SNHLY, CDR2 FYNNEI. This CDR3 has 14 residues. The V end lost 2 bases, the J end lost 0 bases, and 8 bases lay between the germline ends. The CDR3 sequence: CASSEQGSSYEQYF. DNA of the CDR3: TGTGCCAGCAGTGAACAGGGTAGCTCCTACGAGCAGTACTTC.

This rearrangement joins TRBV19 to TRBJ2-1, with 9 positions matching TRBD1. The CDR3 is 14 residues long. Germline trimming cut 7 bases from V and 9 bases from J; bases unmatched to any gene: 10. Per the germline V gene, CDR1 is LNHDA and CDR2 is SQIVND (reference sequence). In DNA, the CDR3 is TGTGCCAGTAAAAGGGGACAGGGCGCCGGTGAGCAGTTCTTC. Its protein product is CASKRGQGAGEQFF.

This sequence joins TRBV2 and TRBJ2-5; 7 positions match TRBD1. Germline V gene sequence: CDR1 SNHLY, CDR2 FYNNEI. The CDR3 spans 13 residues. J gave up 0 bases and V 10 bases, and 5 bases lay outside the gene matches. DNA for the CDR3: TGTGCCAACCAGGACAGGTACCAAGAGACCCAGTACTTC. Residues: CANQDRYQETQYF. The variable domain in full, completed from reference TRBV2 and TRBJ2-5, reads EPEVTQTPSHQVTQMGQEVILRCVPISNHLYFYWYRQILGQKVEFLVSFYNNEISEKSEIFDDQFSVERPDGSNFTLKIRSTKLEDSAMYFCANQDRYQETQYFGPGTRLLVL.

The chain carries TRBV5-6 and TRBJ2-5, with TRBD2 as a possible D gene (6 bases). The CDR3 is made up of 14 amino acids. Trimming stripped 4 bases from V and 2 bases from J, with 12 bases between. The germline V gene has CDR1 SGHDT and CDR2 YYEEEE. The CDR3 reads CASSRGTRQETQYF. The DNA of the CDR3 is TGTGCCAGCAGCCGGGGGACTCGACAAGAGACCCAGTACTTC. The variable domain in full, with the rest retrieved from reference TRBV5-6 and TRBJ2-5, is DAGVTQSPTHLIKTRGQQVTLRCSPKSGHDTVSWYQQALGQGPQFIFQYYEEEERQRGNFPDRFSGHQFPNYSSELNVNALLLGDSALYLCASSRGTRQETQYFGPGTRLLVL.

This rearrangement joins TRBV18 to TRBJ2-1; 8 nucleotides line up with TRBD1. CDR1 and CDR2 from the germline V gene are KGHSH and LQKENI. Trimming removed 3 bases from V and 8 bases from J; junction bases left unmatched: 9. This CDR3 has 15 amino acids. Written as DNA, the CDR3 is TGTGCCAGCTCACCCTGGACAGGGAAGAAAGATGAGCAGTTCTTC. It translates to CASSPWTGKKDEQFF.

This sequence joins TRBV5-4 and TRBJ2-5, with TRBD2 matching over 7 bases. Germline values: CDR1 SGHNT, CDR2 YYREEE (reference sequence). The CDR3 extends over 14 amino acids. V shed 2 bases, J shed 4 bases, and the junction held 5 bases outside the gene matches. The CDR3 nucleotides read TGTGCCAGCAGCTTCGGGTCGGGAGGAGAGACCCAGTACTTC. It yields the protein CASSFGSGGETQYF. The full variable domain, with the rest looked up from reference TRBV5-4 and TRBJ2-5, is ETGVTQSPTHLIKTRGQQVTLRCSSQSGHNTVSWYQQALGQGPQFIFQYYREEENGRGNFPPRFSGLQFPNYSSELNVNALELDDSALYLCASSFGSGGETQYFGPGTRLLVL.

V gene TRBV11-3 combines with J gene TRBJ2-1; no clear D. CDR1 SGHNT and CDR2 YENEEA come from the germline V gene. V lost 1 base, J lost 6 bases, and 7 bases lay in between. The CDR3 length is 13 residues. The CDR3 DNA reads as TGTGCCAGCAGCTTAGTAGCTGGCAATGAGCAGTTCTTC. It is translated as CASSLVAGNEQFF.

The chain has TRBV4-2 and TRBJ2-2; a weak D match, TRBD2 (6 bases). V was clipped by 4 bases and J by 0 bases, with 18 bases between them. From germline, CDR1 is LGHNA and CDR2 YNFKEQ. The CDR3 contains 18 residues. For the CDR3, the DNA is TGTGCCAGCAGCCCTGCGGCGTTGGCTAGCGCGAACACCGGGGAGCTGTTTTTT. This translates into CASSPAALASANTGELFF.